The next 13 T cell receptor beta chains were all read from a single sample in a study of T-cell reconstitution after alpha-beta-depleted transplantation in children. Preparation of the TCRbeta library involved a method that used unique molecular identifiers. TCRdb reanalysed the PCR reads using MiXCR and keeps one entry per CDR3 protein. In the table there are approximately 340,000 distinct CDR3 sequences, approximately 10% of which are singletons. The material sequenced was PBMCs from the stem cell graft donor, taken from the stem cell graft. All receptors come from a human donor who donated a stem cell graft to a child with acute lymphoblastic leukemia.

By share, this clonotype counts as medium-sized. This chain uses TRBV7-2 with TRBJ2-7, with unresolved D. Trimming pared 2 bases from V and 7 bases from J, leaving 15 bases between. Per germline, CDR1 SGHTA and CDR2 FQGNSA. The CDR3 has 14 residues. The CDR3 coding sequence is TGTGCCAGCAGCTTATCCAGGCCAGCCGGGGAGCAGTACTTC. This encodes CASSLSRPAGEQYF.

This clonotype was found a few times. This sequence joins TRBV4-3 and TRBJ1-6; the match to TRBD1 covers 8 bases. After removal of 4 bases from V and 6 bases from J, the junction contained 5 bases not matched to a gene. CDR3 size: 15 residues. Germline lookup yields CDR1 LGHNA and CDR2 YSLEER. The CDR3 region has the DNA TGCGCCAGCAGCCGGGAGACAGGGGTTAATTCACCCCTCCACTTT. Its protein product is CASSRETGVNSPLHF.

J is TRBJ2-3 and V is TRBV10-3; 7 bases fit TRBD2. The CDR3 is 15 residues long. V lost 4 bases to trimming and J lost 2 bases; unmatched junction nucleotides: 6. The germline CDR1 and CDR2 sequences are ENHRY and SYGVKD. CDR3: CAISAAGELTDTQYF. The CDR3 bases are TGTGCCATCAGTGCGGCGGGGGAGCTCACAGATACGCAGTATTTT.

The CDR3, as DNA: TGTGCCAGCAGCTCCCTTGGGCCATCCCCGGGAGAGCAGTTCTTC. Its translation is CASSSLGPSPGEQFF. The rearrangement uses TRBV12-1 and TRBJ2-1; TRBD2, as called in the table, went unchecked against the DNA. TRBV12-1 is tagged as a pseudogene. This CDR3 is built from 15 residues.

This clonotype turned up a few times. The CDR3: CASSPRLADYEQYF. The CDR3 DNA sequence: TGTGCCAGCAGCCCGAGACTAGCGGATTACGAGCAGTACTTC. The genes are TRBV3-1 and TRBJ2-7; 9 nucleotides line up with TRBD2. V was pared by 4 bases and J by 4 bases, with 5 bases of the junction left unmatched. Germline V gives CDR1 LGHDT, CDR2 YNNKEL (reference sequence). This CDR3 comprises 14 residues.

At least ten counts were recorded for this clonotype. The junction departs from the called germline gene at one end, perhaps through a read error. This chain uses TRBV11-1 with TRBJ1-2; D call uncertain. Germline CDR1 is SGHAT and CDR2 is FQDESV (reference sequence). This CDR3 contains 13 residues. Written as DNA, the CDR3 is TGTGCCAGCAGTTTGAACCGGGATTTAGGCGCGTCCTTC. Protein product: CASSLNRDLGASF.

There are many counts of this clonotype. The CDR3 sequence is CASSGTSRETQYF. For the CDR3, the DNA is TGTGCCAGCAGCGGGACTAGCCGGGAGACCCAGTACTTC. V is TRBV7-3 and J is TRBJ2-5; 9 nucleotides align to TRBD2. The J segment lost 5 bases and the V segment lost 5 bases, leaving 3 bases of the junction unmatched. CDR3 length equals 13 residues. Per the germline V gene, CDR1 is SGHTA and CDR2 is FQGTGA.

This clonotype was found a few times. This sequence joins TRBV6-1 and TRBJ1-1; D may be TRBD1 (6 bases). This CDR3 region has 14 residues. Per germline, CDR1 MNHNS and CDR2 SASEGT. The V end was cut by 6 bases, the J end by 0 bases, with 11 bases between. CDR3 sequence (DNA): TGTGCCAGCAGCTCGGGACACCTGAACACTGAAGCTTTCTTT. This translates into CASSSGHLNTEAFF.

This clonotype was detected only a few times. The J gene is TRBJ2-7, the V gene TRBV29-1, with 9 bases matching TRBD2. V dropped 7 bases and J dropped 5; count of bases not matched to a gene: 15. CDR1 and CDR2 (germline): SQVTM, ANQGSEA. The CDR3 totals 15 residues. The CDR3 nucleotides read TGCAGCGGGCCACTCGGCGGGAGGGACGGCGACGAGCAGTACTTC. Its translation is CSGPLGGRDGDEQYF.

This clonotype has a handful of counts. The chain recombines TRBV2 with TRBJ2-3; tentative D call: TRBD1 (5 bases). Germline loops: CDR1 SNHLY, CDR2 FYNNEI. The CDR3 extends over 17 amino acids. The V and J ends lost 4 bases and 0 bases respectively, with 17 bases between them. The CDR3 region is CASSGDQGVLSTDTQYF. In DNA form, the CDR3 reads TGTGCCAGCAGTGGGGATCAGGGCGTGCTGAGCACAGATACGCAGTATTTT. Together with reference TRBV2 and TRBJ2-3, the CDR3 gives the full variable domain: EPEVTQTPSHQVTQMGQEVILRCVPISNHLYFYWYRQILGQKVEFLVSFYNNEISEKSEIFDDQFSVERPDGSNFTLKIRSTKLEDSAMYFCASSGDQGVLSTDTQYFGPGTRLTVL.

This clonotype was observed a few times. This rearrangement joins TRBV5-6 to TRBJ2-1, with no clear D. The length of the CDR3 is 16 residues. V gave up 4 bases and J gave up 8 bases, with 22 bases separating them. Germline lookup yields CDR1 SGHDT and CDR2 YYEEEE. The CDR3 region has the DNA TGTGCCAGCAGCCCCATGGCGTTTCCTGGGAACGATGAGCAGTTCTTC. Its translation is CASSPMAFPGNDEQFF.

The rearrangement links TRBV15 to TRBJ2-7, with TRBD2 matching over 12 bases. Germline assignment: CDR1 LNHNV and CDR2 YYDKDF (reference sequence). Trimming cost V 4 bases and J 5 bases; bases outside gene matches: 9. There are 16 residues in the CDR3. CDR3 DNA sequence: TGTGCCACCAGCACCGGGACTAGCGGGTCTGGTCACGAGCAGTACTTC. Translated: CATSTGTSGSGHEQYF. Complete variable domain (other parts from reference TRBV15 and TRBJ2-7): DAMVIQNPRYQVTQFGKPVTLSCSQTLNHNVMYWYQQKSSQAPKLLFHYYDKDFNNEADTPDNFQSRRPNTSFCFLDIRSPGLGDTAMYLCATSTGTSGSGHEQYFGPGTRLTVT.

This clonotype was recorded once. One end of the junction varies from germline; a read error may be responsible. V usage is TRBV12-3 or TRBV12-4 and J usage is TRBJ2-7; 10 nucleotides line up with TRBD2. This CDR3 region has 14 residues. The CDR3 coding sequence is TGTGCCAGCATCTCCGGGACTAGCGTAAACGACCAGTACTTC. Translation gives CASISGTSVNDQYF.